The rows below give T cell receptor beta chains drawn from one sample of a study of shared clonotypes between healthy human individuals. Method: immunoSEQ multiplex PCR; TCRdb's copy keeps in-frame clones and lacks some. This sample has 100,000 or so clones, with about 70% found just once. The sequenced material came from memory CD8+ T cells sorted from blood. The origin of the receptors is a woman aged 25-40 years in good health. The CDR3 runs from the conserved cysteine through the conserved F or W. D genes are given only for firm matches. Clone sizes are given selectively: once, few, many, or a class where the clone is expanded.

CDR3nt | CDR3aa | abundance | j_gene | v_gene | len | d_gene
TGTGCCTGGAGTGGGAAGGGGGGGAGTGACACCATATATTTT | CAWSGKGGSDTIYF | NA | TRBJ1-3 | TRBV30 | 14 | NA
TGTGCCAGCATGGGGGCGGGAGGGGCAGATACGCAGTATTTT | CASMGAGGADTQYF | many | TRBJ2-3 | TRBV27 | 14 | TRBD2
TGCAGCGTTGAACAGGGGGCGGGGGATACGCAGTATTTT | CSVEQGAGDTQYF | NA | TRBJ2-3 | TRBV29-1 | 13 | TRBD1
TGTGCCAGCAGCGGACAGGGGGCATGGGATACGCAGTATTTT | CASSGQGAWDTQYF | few | TRBJ2-3 | TRBV9 | 14 | TRBD1
TGCAGCGTTGAATTACTAGCGGAGGACAATGAGCAGTTCTTC | CSVELLAEDNEQFF | NA | TRBJ2-1 | TRBV29-1 | 14 | TRBD2
TGTGCCAGCAGCCCGGGACTCAGGAACACTGAAGCTTTCTTT | CASSPGLRNTEAFF | many | TRBJ1-1 | TRBV11-2 | 14 | NA
TGTGCCAGCAGCTCCCGGAGGGGGGGCATGGGGGCCTACGAGCAGTACTTC | CASSSRRGGMGAYEQYF | few | TRBJ2-7 | TRBV28 | 17 | NA
TGTGCCAGCAGCGCCCGACAGGGGGCTAACTATGGCTACACCTTC | CASSARQGANYGYTF | NA | TRBJ1-2 | TRBV7-2 | 15 | TRBD1
TGTGCCAGCAGACACAGGGGGACTTGGGTCGAGCAGTACTTC | CASRHRGTWVEQYF | NA | TRBJ2-7 | TRBV5-5 | 14 | TRBD1
TGTGCCAGCAGTATACAGGGGGGCTCCTACAATGAGCAGTTCTTC | CASSIQGGSYNEQFF | NA | TRBJ2-1 | TRBV6-1 | 15 | TRBD1
TGCGCCAGCAGCCAATATGGGACTGGGGAAGAGACCCAGTACTTC | CASSQYGTGEETQYF | few | TRBJ2-5 | TRBV4-1 | 15 | NA
TGTGCCAGCAGTTTAGCGGGAGGGCCGGGTGAGCAGTTCTTC | CASSLAGGPGEQFF | NA | TRBJ2-1 | TRBV27 | 14 | TRBD2
TGTGCCAGCAAGAGTACCTCTAACTATGGCTACACCTTC | CASKSTSNYGYTF | NA | TRBJ1-2 | TRBV6-4 | 13 | NA
TGTGCCAGCAGCCTAGTGGGCAGGGCGAGGGGAGAAAAACTGTTTTTT | CASSLVGRARGEKLFF | NA | TRBJ1-4 | TRBV7-9 | 16 | NA
TGCGCCAGCAGCTCCCACCCGGACAGCTTCAAAAACATTCAGTACTTC | CASSSHPDSFKNIQYF | NA | TRBJ2-4 | TRBV5-1 | 16 | NA
TGTGCCAGTAGCCCAGATCAGGGTCCCTATGGCTACACCTTC | CASSPDQGPYGYTF | NA | TRBJ1-2 | TRBV19 | 14 | NA
TGCGCCAGCAGCTTGGAAACAGGGGCAACTGGAAACACCATATATTTT | CASSLETGATGNTIYF | NA | TRBJ1-3 | TRBV5-1 | 16 | TRBD1
TGTGCCAGCAGTTTAACAATCAGGGGGCTAAGCTATGGCTACACCTTC | CASSLTIRGLSYGYTF | once | TRBJ1-2 | TRBV27 | 16 | TRBD1
TGCGCCAGCAGCCAAACACCGGGGACAGGGAGTCAGCCCCAGCATTTT | CASSQTPGTGSQPQHF | NA | TRBJ1-5 | TRBV4-1 | 16 | TRBD1
TGTGCCAGCAGTTTATCTCCAGAAAGCAACTATGGCTACACCTTC | CASSLSPESNYGYTF | NA | TRBJ1-2 | TRBV28 | 15 | NA
TGTGCCAGCAGTGAAGCGCTTTGGCTAAGGACAGATACGCAGTATTTT | CASSEALWLRTDTQYF | NA | TRBJ2-3 | TRBV2 | 16 | NA
TGTGCCAGCAGTTGGACCCAGAACACCGGGGAGCTGTTTTTT | CASSWTQNTGELFF | few | TRBJ2-2 | TRBV2 | 14 | NA
TGTGCCAGCAGTGCCACTAGCGGGAGTCCAGATACGCAGTATTTT | CASSATSGSPDTQYF | few | TRBJ2-3 | TRBV6-4 | 15 | TRBD2
TGTGCCATCAGTAAAGCGGGAGGGCTTTATGACCGCACAGATACGCAGTATTTT | CAISKAGGLYDRTDTQYF | NA | TRBJ2-3 | TRBV10-3 | 18 | TRBD2
TGTGCCAGCGCCTTAGCGGGAGGATCCACAGATACGCAGTATTTT | CASALAGGSTDTQYF | NA | TRBJ2-3 | TRBV6-4 | 15 | TRBD2
TGTGCCAGCAGCCTGGGGCTCAATGAGCAGTTCTTC | CASSLGLNEQFF | NA | TRBJ2-1 | TRBV7-3 | 12 | NA
TGTGCCAGCAGCCGAGCGGGAGGGCAAGAGACCCAGTACTTC | CASSRAGGQETQYF | NA | TRBJ2-5 | TRBV21-1 | 14 | NA
TGTGCCAGCAGCCCCTCGGGCCGGGAAAGCACCGGGGAGCTGTTTTTT | CASSPSGRESTGELFF | NA | TRBJ2-2 | TRBV28 | 16 | NA
TGTGCCAGCAGTTACGAGGGCCGGAAGAATGAGCAGTTCTTC | CASSYEGRKNEQFF | NA | TRBJ2-1 | TRBV6-5 | 14 | NA
TGTGCCACCAGCAGGCCCGTAGCGGGAGGGCCGGCGGATACGCAGTATTTT | CATSRPVAGGPADTQYF | few | TRBJ2-3 | TRBV15 | 17 | TRBD2
TGTGCCAGCAGCCGAGGACTTTCAGCGGCCTACTACGAGCAGTACTTC | CASSRGLSAAYYEQYF | NA | TRBJ2-7 | TRBV5-4 | 16 | NA
TGTGCCAGCAGTGTGCCCGGGACGAGTGAGCAGTTCTTC | CASSVPGTSEQFF | few | TRBJ2-1 | TRBV25-1 | 13 | NA
TGTGCCAGCAGCGGGGGACTAGCGGCCCCGGGGGGGGAGCTGTTTTTT | CASSGGLAAPGGELFF | NA | TRBJ2-2 | TRBV7-6 | 16 | TRBD2
TGTGCCAGCAGCCAAGATATGGGACTAGGGTATGAGACCCAGTACTTC | CASSQDMGLGYETQYF | medium-sized | TRBJ2-5 | TRBV14 | 16 | TRBD2
TGCGCCAGCAGCCAAGGAAATGTCGAGCAGTACTTC | CASSQGNVEQYF | NA | TRBJ2-7 | TRBV4-1 | 12 | NA
TGTGCCAGCAGTGATGGAGACAGGGTGGGTAATGAGCAGTTCTTC | CASSDGDRVGNEQFF | many | TRBJ2-1 | TRBV25-1 | 15 | TRBD1
TGTGCCAGCAGTCTGGGCCGGGCGAGCACAGATACGCAGTATTTT | CASSLGRASTDTQYF | NA | TRBJ2-3 | TRBV2 | 15 | NA
TGTGCCAGCAGTTTAGCCGGACAGGGGGGGAGCAATCAGCCCCAGCATTTT | CASSLAGQGGSNQPQHF | once | TRBJ1-5 | TRBV28 | 17 | TRBD1
TGCGCCAGCAGTGAGTCGACAGCGAACACCGGGGAGCTGTTTTTT | CASSESTANTGELFF | NA | TRBJ2-2 | TRBV10-1 | 15 | NA
TGCGCCAGCAGTGAACTCGGTAACTATGGCTACACCTTC | CASSELGNYGYTF | few | TRBJ1-2 | TRBV10-2 | 13 | NA
TGTGCCAGAAACCCGACCGACCGAACAGATACGCAGTATTTT | CARNPTDRTDTQYF | NA | TRBJ2-3 | TRBV2 | 14 | NA
TGTGCCAGCAGCAAAGCGGCGGACATTTATGGCTACACCTTC | CASSKAADIYGYTF | few | TRBJ1-2 | TRBV21-1 | 14 | NA
TGTGCCTGGAGGGTTCTGGTCGGGGAGGAAAAACTGTTTTTT | CAWRVLVGEEKLFF | few | TRBJ1-4 | TRBV30 | 14 | NA
TGTGCCAGCAGATCTTGGGCGGGAGGCTCCTACAATGAGCAGTTCTTC | CASRSWAGGSYNEQFF | NA | TRBJ2-1 | TRBV5-6 | 16 | TRBD2
TGCGCCAGCAGCTGGACAGACAACTATGGCTACACCTTC | CASSWTDNYGYTF | once | TRBJ1-2 | TRBV5-1 | 13 | NA
TGTGCCAGCAGCTTAGTACAGGGGCGGGGAGCTTTCTTT | CASSLVQGRGAFF | NA | TRBJ1-1 | TRBV7-9 | 13 | TRBD1
TGTGCCAGCAGCCCCTTGGCGGCCCTATACACTGAAGCTTTCTTT | CASSPLAALYTEAFF | NA | TRBJ1-1 | TRBV6-6 | 15 | NA
TGCGCCAGCAGCTTGTACGGGACCCAGTACTTC | CASSLYGTQYF | NA | TRBJ2-5 | TRBV5-1 | 11 | NA
TGTGCCAGCAGGCTGATAGCAACTAATGAAAAACTGTTTTTT | CASRLIATNEKLFF | NA | TRBJ1-4 | TRBV28 | 14 | NA
TGTGCCAGCAGTTCCACTAGCGGGAGGTTATACAATGAGCAGTTCTTC | CASSSTSGRLYNEQFF | NA | TRBJ2-1 | TRBV28 | 16 | TRBD2
TGTGCCAGCAGCCAAGATTCCGGGACTGGATACAATGAGCAGTTCTTC | CASSQDSGTGYNEQFF | NA | TRBJ2-1 | TRBV4-2 | 16 | NA
TGTGCCAGCAGCTTACGCGGGAGCAGGTACGAGCAGTACTTC | CASSLRGSRYEQYF | NA | TRBJ2-7 | TRBV13 | 14 | TRBD2
TGTGCCAGCAGCGTAGTTTGGACAGCAAATGAAAAACTGTTTTTT | CASSVVWTANEKLFF | NA | TRBJ1-4 | TRBV9 | 15 | NA
TGTGCCAGCAGCTTAATTTCGCGCCAAAGCGAAAAACTGTTTTTT | CASSLISRQSEKLFF | NA | TRBJ1-4 | TRBV11-2 | 15 | NA
TGTGCCAGCAGCTTTCCAGGGGATTGGATCGAGCAGTACTTC | CASSFPGDWIEQYF | NA | TRBJ2-7 | TRBV5-8 | 14 | NA